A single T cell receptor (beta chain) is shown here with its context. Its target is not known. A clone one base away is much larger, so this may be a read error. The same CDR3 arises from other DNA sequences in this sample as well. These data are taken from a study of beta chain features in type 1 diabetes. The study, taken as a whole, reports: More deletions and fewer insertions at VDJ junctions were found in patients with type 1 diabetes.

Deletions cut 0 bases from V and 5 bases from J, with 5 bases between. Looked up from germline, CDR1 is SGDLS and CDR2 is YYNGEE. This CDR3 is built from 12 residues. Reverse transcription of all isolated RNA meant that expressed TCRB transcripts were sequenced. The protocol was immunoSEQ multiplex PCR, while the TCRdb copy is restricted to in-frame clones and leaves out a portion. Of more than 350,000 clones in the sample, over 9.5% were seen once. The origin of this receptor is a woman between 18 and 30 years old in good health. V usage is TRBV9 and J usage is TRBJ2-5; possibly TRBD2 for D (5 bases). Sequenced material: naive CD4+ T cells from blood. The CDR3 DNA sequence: TGTGCCAGCAGCGTAGGCGGGGAGACCCAGTACTTC. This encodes CASSVGGETQYF.